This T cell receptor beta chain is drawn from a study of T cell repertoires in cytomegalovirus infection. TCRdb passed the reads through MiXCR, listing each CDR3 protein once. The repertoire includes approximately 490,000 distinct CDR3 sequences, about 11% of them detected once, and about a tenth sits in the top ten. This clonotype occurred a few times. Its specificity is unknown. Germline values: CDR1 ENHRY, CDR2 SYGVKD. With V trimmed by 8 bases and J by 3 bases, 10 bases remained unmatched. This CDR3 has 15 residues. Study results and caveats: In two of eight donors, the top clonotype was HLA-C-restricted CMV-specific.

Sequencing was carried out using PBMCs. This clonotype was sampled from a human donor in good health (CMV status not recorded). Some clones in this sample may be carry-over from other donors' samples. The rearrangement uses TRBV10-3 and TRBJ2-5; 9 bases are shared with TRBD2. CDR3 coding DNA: TGTGCCATCGAGGGGGATCCTAGCGGGGAAGAGACCCAGTACTTC. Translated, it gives CAIEGDPSGEETQYF.